This T cell receptor beta chain was captured by sequencing in a study of blood T cell repertoires in COVID-19. The overall study: Both acute and convalescent COVID-19 samples were obtained from the United States, Italy and Spain.

Seattle patient enrollment occurred during active infection, with longitudinal follow-up thereafter. This CDR3 comprises 17 residues. With 0 bases clipped from V and 3 bases from J, the junction kept 9 bases outside the gene matches. Profiling relied on immunoSEQ multiplex PCR, and the TCRdb table lists in-frame clones only, not all of them. The sample includes under 400,000 clones, roughly 88% of them seen just once. The sequence was collected from a woman aged 30 to 39 with COVID-19, enrolled during active disease. J is TRBJ2-3 and V is TRBV23-1, with 7 bases matching TRBD1. TRBV23-1 carries the ORF label, with uncertain function. Specimen: peripheral blood. Written as DNA, the CDR3 is TGCGCCAGCAGTCAATCAGGCGACAGGGTAGTTACAGATACGCAGTATTTT. This codes for CASSQSGDRVVTDTQYF.